A single sample gave rise to the 4 T cell receptor beta chains below, sequenced in a study of cytomegalovirus exposure and HLA in healthy donors. PCR primers comprised 60 Vbeta and 13 Jbeta primers. Clones were read by immunoSEQ multiplex PCR, and TCRdb kept only the in-frame ones, dropping some. Of some 96,000 clones in the sample, around 69% were seen once. Input material: PBMCs. These receptors came from a woman aged 55-70 years in good health and CMV-seropositive.

This CDR3 reads CASSRTGAGELFF. The CDR3 DNA follows: TGTGCCAGCAGCCGGACTGGGGCCGGGGAGCTGTTTTTT. The genes are TRBV28 and TRBJ2-2, with D tentatively TRBD2 (5 bases). CDR1 and CDR2 from the germline V gene are MDHEN and SYDVKM. The CDR3 spans 13 residues. Between the trimmed V and J ends, which lost 6 bases and 6 bases, there was a span of 11 bases.

The V gene is TRBV25-1, the J gene TRBJ1-6; tentative D call: TRBD1 (5 bases). The V and J ends lost 7 bases and 7 bases respectively, with 14 bases between them. The CDR3 spans 14 residues. Germline V gives CDR1 MGHDK, CDR2 SYGVNS. The CDR3 region has the DNA TGTGCCAGCACCGAAAGGGGATTCAATTCACCCCTCCACTTT. The encoded protein is CASTERGFNSPLHF.

The J gene is TRBJ2-6, the V gene TRBV30; a possible D gene is TRBD2 (5 bases). Trimming cost V 4 bases and J 0 bases, with 10 bases left between them. The CDR3 loop spans 15 amino acids. Germline V gives CDR1 GTSNPN, CDR2 SVGIG (reference sequence). CDR3 loop: CAWTPGISGANVLTF. In nucleotides, the CDR3 is TGTGCCTGGACCCCCGGGATCTCTGGGGCCAACGTCCTGACTTTC. The full variable domain, rest sourced from reference TRBV30 and TRBJ2-6, is SQTIHQWPATLVQPVGSPLSLECTVEGTSNPNLYWYRQAAGRGLQLLFYSVGIGQISSEVPQNLSASRPQDRQFILSSKKLLLSDSGFYLCAWTPGISGANVLTFGAGSRLTVL.

The V and J genes are TRBV6-5 and TRBJ1-1; possible D gene TRBD1, 5 bases. Trimming took off 6 bases at V and 5 bases at J, with 13 bases between the two ends. Per germline, CDR1 MNHEY and CDR2 SVGAGI. This CDR3 region has 13 residues. The CDR3 spells CASSADSRTEAFF. In nucleotides, the CDR3 is TGTGCCAGCAGCGCCGACAGCCGGACTGAAGCTTTCTTT.